This TCR beta chain was captured by sequencing in a study of response to subunit inactivated influenza vaccine. Trimming left V 3 bases short and J 4 bases short, with 13 bases between. Germline V gene data show CDR1 as DFQATT and CDR2 as SNEGSKA (reference sequence). The CDR3 loop spans 13 amino acids. Comment on this clonotype: Its target is unknown.

Each CDR3 protein gets one entry after TCRdb re-called the RT-PCR reads with MiXCR. The top ten hold about a tenth of the sample, which has under 850,000 distinct CDR3 sequences, about 18% seen once. Study-wide results and caveats: Seasonal influenza vaccination, on each occasion, was suggested by the authors to recruit few new T cells.

The V and J genes are TRBV20-1 and TRBJ2-7; weak D call: TRBD1 (5 bases). Sample: PBMCs from blood, taken less than 6 days after vaccination. This sequence was found in a man aged 50 or older who received an inactivated influenza vaccine. CDR3 coding DNA: TGCAGTGCTAGGGGGCCTAGGGGATACGAGCAGTACTTC. Translation: CSARGPRGYEQYF.